These 17 T cell receptor beta chains were all obtained from the same sample, sequenced in a study of cytomegalovirus exposure and HLA in healthy donors (dated by TCRdb to the late 2010s). Libraries were made using the immunoSEQ multiplex PCR assay. For the multiplex PCR, a mixture combining 60 forward primers for TCR Vbeta segments and 13 reverse primers for TCR Jbeta segments was used. The source is immuneACCESS, and TCRdb retained only in-frame sequences with V and J called. Part of the clones is not carried over; for the studies checked, unresolved V genes explain less than half of this, and the remainder is unexplained. The sample includes about 98,000 clones, with 55% to 75% observed a single time. Over 2% of the sample is taken by the ten largest. The sequenced sample was PBMCs. The receptors here all came from a middle-aged man in good health and CMV-seronegative.

DNA of the CDR3: TGTGCCAGTAGTCCCGAGGGTCCCAGGCAAAGGGATACGCAGTATTTT. Translated: CASSPEGPRQRDTQYF. The V call is TRBV19, the J call TRBJ2-3, with D perhaps TRBD2 (5 bases). The CDR3 consists of 16 residues. CDR1 LNHDA and CDR2 SQIVND come from the germline V gene (reference sequence). Trimming took off 5 bases at V and 6 bases at J, with 21 bases between the two ends.

The gene calls are TRBV7-2 and TRBJ2-3, with 10 bases matching TRBD2. Germline-derived CDR1 and CDR2 are SGHTA and FQGNSA. The ends lost 2 bases at V and 1 base at J; junction bases unmatched: 3. The CDR3 contains 16 residues. The CDR3 DNA reads as TGTGCCAGCAGCTTAATAGGGACTAGCGGCACAGATACGCAGTATTTT. Its translation: CASSLIGTSGTDTQYF.

The chain recombines TRBV29-1 with TRBJ2-1, with TRBD1 identical over 8 bases. Germline loops: CDR1 SQVTM, CDR2 ANQGSEA. V trimming: 4 bases; J trimming: 7 bases; junction bases outside the gene matches: 15. The CDR3 runs to 16 residues. In DNA form, the CDR3 reads TGCAGCGTTGTATCCCGGACAGGGACTGGCGTTAATGAGCAGTTCTTC. It is translated as CSVVSRTGTGVNEQFF.

This clone occurred once. The genes are TRBV27 and TRBJ2-5; weak D call: TRBD1 (6 bases). The germline V and J ends were trimmed by 2 bases and 5 bases, with 15 bases remaining between them. CDR3 length equals 15 residues. Germline CDR1 reads MNHEY; CDR2 reads SMNVEV (reference sequence). CDR3 sequence (DNA): TGTGCCAGCAGTTTAATGGGGGCGCAAGTTGAGACCCAGTACTTC. This sequence encodes CASSLMGAQVETQYF.

The chain recombines TRBV15 with TRBJ2-5, with 8 bases aligning to TRBD1. The CDR3 sequence is 15 residues long. Germline V gene data show CDR1 as LNHNV and CDR2 as YYDKDF (reference sequence). V lost 3 bases and J lost 5; bases outside the gene matches: 8. DNA of the CDR3: TGTGCCACCAGCAGGGTAGACAGGGGTCGGGAGACCCAGTACTTC. Its translation: CATSRVDRGRETQYF.

This CDR3 reads CASTKTGYAEAFF. Here the CDR3 DNA reads TGTGCCAGCACTAAGACGGGGTACGCTGAAGCTTTCTTT. This chain uses TRBV7-2 with TRBJ1-1; unclear D gene. V shed 7 bases and J shed 6 bases, with 15 bases lying between them. The CDR3 contains 13 residues. CDR1 is SGHTA, CDR2 FQGNSA, per germline.

The chain uses TRBV6-4 and TRBJ2-1, with 7 bases identical to TRBD2. There are 14 residues in the CDR3. Trimming at V came to 6 bases and at J to 10 bases, leaving 12 bases not matched to a gene. Germline values: CDR1 MRHNA, CDR2 SNTAGT. CDR3 protein: CASRLASSSGEQFF. The DNA for the CDR3 is TGTGCCAGCAGACTAGCGAGTAGTTCCGGGGAGCAGTTCTTC.

The table lists this clone with a few counts. This sequence joins TRBV19 and TRBJ1-2, with D perhaps matching TRBD1 (5 bases). The CDR3 is 16 amino acids. Deletions cut 2 bases from V and 4 bases from J, with 17 bases between. Germline lookup yields CDR1 LNHDA and CDR2 SQIVND (reference sequence). CDR3 loop: CASSINRGSGFYGYTF. The CDR3 DNA sequence: TGTGCCAGTAGTATAAATCGGGGGAGCGGTTTCTATGGCTACACCTTC.

The rearrangement uses TRBV10-2 and TRBJ2-3; the D gene is possibly TRBD2 (6 bases). V lost 4 bases to trimming and J lost 1 base, with 12 bases between them. Germline loops: CDR1 WSHSY, CDR2 SAAADI. The CDR3 runs 15 residues. CDR3 sequence (DNA): TGCGCCAGCAGTGGACTAGTAAGGGGCACAGATACGCAGTATTTT. It is translated as CASSGLVRGTDTQYF.

The rearrangement uses TRBV10-2 and TRBJ2-1, with a weak D call TRBD1 (5 bases). Germline V gene sequence: CDR1 WSHSY, CDR2 SAAADI. V lost 4 bases and J lost 9, with 13 bases in between. This CDR3 is 13 amino acids long. The CDR3 protein is CASSGQLLGEQFF. The CDR3 DNA sequence: TGCGCCAGCAGTGGACAGCTATTGGGTGAGCAGTTCTTC.

The gene calls are TRBV10-3 and TRBJ1-3; tentatively, D is TRBD1 (6 bases). Trimming removed 4 bases from V and 0 bases from J, with 10 bases in between. Per the germline V gene, CDR1 is ENHRY and CDR2 is SYGVKD. This CDR3 spans 15 amino acids. The CDR3 sequence: CAISVDSSSGNTIYF. The CDR3 nucleotides read TGTGCCATCAGTGTGGACAGCAGCTCTGGAAACACCATATATTTT.

This clone was observed once. The genes are TRBV5-5 and TRBJ1-2; D uncertain. This CDR3 has 12 amino acids. Germline V CDR1 and CDR2: SGHKS, YYEKEE (reference sequence). V was cut by 2 bases and J by 4 bases, with 6 bases left in between. The CDR3 spells CASSFDTYGYTF. The CDR3 nucleotides are TGTGCCAGCAGCTTTGACACCTATGGCTACACCTTC.

The rearrangement links TRBV5-1 to TRBJ2-7; tentatively, D is TRBD1 (5 bases). The CDR3 length is 16 residues. The germline CDR1 and CDR2 sequences are SGHRS and YFSETQ. The germline V and J ends were trimmed by 0 bases and 2 bases, with 15 bases remaining between them. The CDR3: CASSLVPVQATYEQYF. Written as DNA, the CDR3 is TGCGCCAGCAGCTTGGTGCCGGTACAGGCCACCTACGAGCAGTACTTC.

The chain employs TRBV6-1 and TRBJ1-2; D might be TRBD1 (5 bases). Between the trimmed V and J ends, which lost 5 bases and 5 bases, there was a span of 18 bases. The germline V gene encodes CDR1 MNHNS and CDR2 SASEGT. The CDR3 spans 15 residues. The CDR3 sequence is CASSWTRDPTYGYTF. The CDR3, as DNA: TGTGCCAGCAGTTGGACACGAGATCCGACTTATGGCTACACCTTC.

The V call is TRBV18, the J call TRBJ2-7, with TRBD2 matching 12 bases. V was pared by 1 base and J by 0 bases, with 1 base of the junction left unmatched. In germline, CDR1 is KGHSH, CDR2 LQKENI. The CDR3 is 16 residues long. CDR3 in amino acids: CASSPLLAGGSYEQYF. CDR3 bases: TGTGCCAGCTCACCACTACTAGCGGGAGGCTCCTACGAGCAGTACTTC.

This chain links TRBV6-6 with TRBJ1-2; 8 bases match TRBD1. V trimming: 8 bases; J trimming: 4 bases; junction bases outside the gene matches: 6. CDR1 is MNHNY and CDR2 is SVGAGI in the germline V gene (reference sequence). CDR3 length: 13 amino acids. The CDR3 spells CASGGQVGYGYTF. CDR3 coding DNA: TGTGCCAGCGGGGGACAGGTCGGCTATGGCTACACCTTC.

The chain recombines TRBV6-6 with TRBJ1-3, with TRBD1 matching over 8 bases. The CDR3 contains 14 residues. Germline loops: CDR1 MNHNY, CDR2 SVGAGI (reference sequence). Losses at the gene ends were 7 bases for V and 4 bases for J; bases not matched to a gene: 6. The CDR3 bases are TGTGCCAGCAACCCGGACAGGGCCGGAAACACCATATATTTT. Amino acid sequence: CASNPDRAGNTIYF.